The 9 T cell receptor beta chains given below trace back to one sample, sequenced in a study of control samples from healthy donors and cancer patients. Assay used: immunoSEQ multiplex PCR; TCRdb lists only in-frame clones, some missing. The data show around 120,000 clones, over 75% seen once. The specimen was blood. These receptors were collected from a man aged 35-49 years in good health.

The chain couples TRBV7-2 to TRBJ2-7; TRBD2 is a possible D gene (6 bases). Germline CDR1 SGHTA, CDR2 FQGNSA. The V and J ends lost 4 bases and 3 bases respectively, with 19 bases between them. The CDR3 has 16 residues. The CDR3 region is CASSSQSSGLSYEQYF. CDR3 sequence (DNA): TGTGCCAGCAGCTCACAGTCCTCGGGACTCAGCTACGAGCAGTACTTC.

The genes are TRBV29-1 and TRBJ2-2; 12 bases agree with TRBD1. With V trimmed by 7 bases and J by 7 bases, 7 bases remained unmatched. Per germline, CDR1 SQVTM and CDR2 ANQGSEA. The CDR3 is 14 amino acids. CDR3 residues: CSGRDRGLGGELFF. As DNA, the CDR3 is TGCAGCGGTCGGGACAGGGGGCTCGGCGGGGAGCTGTTTTTT.

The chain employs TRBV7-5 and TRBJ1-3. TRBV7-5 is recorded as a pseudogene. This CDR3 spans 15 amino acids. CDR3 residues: CARSQRRGAGNTIYF. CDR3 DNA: TGTGCCAGAAGCCAGCGCCGGGGGGCTGGAAACACCATATATTTT.

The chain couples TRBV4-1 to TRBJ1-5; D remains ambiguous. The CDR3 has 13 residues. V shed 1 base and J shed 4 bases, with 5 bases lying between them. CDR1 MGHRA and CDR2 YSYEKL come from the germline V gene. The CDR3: CASSQGGNQPQHF. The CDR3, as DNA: TGCGCCAGCAGCCAAGGAGGGAATCAGCCCCAGCATTTT.

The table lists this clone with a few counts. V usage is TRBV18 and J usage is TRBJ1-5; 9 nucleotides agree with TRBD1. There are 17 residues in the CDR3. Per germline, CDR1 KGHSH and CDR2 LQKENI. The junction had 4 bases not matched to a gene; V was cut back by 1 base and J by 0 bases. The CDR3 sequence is CASSPRRQGDSNQPQHF. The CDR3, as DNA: TGTGCCAGCTCACCACGTAGACAGGGGGATAGCAATCAGCCCCAGCATTTT.

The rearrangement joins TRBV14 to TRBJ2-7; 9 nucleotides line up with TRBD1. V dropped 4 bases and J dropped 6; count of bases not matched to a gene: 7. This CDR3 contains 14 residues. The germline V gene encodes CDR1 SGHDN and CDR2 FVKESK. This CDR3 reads CASSLGQGLFEQYF. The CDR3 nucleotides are TGTGCCAGCAGCCTGGGACAGGGTTTATTCGAGCAGTACTTC. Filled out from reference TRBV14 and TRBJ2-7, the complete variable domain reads EAGVTQFPSHSVIEKGQTVTLRCDPISGHDNLYWYRRVMGKEIKFLLHFVKESKQDESGMPNNRFLAERTGGTYSTLKVQPAELEDSGVYFCASSLGQGLFEQYFGPGTRLTVT.

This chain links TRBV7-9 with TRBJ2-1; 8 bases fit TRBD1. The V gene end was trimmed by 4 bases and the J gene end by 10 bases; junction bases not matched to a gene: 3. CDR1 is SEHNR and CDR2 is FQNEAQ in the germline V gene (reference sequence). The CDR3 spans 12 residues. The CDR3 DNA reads TGTGCCAGCAGCTCAGCAGGGGGCGAGCAGTTCTTC. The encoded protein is CASSSAGGEQFF.

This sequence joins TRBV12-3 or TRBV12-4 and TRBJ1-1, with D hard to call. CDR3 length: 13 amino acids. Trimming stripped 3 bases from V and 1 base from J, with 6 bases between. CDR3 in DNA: TGTGCCAGCAGTTTGGAGAGGAACACTGAAGCTTTCTTT. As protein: CASSLERNTEAFF.

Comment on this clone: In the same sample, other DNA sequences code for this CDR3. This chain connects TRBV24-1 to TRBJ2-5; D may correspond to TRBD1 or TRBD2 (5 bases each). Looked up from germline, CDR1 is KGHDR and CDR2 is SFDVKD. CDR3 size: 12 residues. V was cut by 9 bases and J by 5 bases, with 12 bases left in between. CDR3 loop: CATGTHEETQYF. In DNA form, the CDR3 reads TGTGCCACCGGGACCCACGAGGAGACCCAGTACTTC.